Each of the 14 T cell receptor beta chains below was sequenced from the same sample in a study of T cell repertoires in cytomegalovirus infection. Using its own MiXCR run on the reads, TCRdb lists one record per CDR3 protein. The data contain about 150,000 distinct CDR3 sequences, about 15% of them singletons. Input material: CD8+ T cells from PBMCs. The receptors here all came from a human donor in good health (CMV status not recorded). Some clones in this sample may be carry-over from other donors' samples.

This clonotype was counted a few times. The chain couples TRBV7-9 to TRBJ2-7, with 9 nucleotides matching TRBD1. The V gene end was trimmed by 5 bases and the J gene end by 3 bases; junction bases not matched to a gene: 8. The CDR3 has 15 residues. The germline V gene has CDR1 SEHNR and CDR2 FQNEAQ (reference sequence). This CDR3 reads CASSLRDREIYEQYF. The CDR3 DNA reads TGTGCCAGCAGCCTCCGGGACAGGGAGATCTACGAGCAGTACTTC.

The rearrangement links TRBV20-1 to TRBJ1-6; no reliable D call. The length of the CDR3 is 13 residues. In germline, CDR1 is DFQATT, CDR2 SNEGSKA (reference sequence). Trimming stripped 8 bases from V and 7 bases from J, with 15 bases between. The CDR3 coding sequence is TGCAGTCGTACTAAGGGTCCCAATTCACCCCTCCACTTT. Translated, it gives CSRTKGPNSPLHF.

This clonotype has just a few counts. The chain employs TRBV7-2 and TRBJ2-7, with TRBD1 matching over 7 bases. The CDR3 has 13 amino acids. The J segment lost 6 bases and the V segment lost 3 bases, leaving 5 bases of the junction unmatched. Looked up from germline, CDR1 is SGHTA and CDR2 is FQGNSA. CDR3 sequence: CASSLGDRVEQYF. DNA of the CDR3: TGTGCCAGCAGCTTGGGAGACAGGGTCGAGCAGTACTTC.

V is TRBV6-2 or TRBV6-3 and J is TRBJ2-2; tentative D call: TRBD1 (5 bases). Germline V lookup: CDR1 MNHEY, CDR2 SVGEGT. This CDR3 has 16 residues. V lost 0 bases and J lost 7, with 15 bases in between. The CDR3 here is CASSYSGRDSGGELFF. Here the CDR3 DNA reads TGTGCCAGCAGTTACTCCGGCAGGGATAGTGGCGGGGAGCTGTTTTTT.

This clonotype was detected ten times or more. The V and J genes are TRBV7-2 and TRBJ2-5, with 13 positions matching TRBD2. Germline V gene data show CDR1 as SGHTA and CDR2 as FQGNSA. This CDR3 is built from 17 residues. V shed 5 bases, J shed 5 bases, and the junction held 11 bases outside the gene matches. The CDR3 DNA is TGTGCCAGCAGCCAAACCACTAGCGGGAGGGCCGAGGAGACCCAGTACTTC. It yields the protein CASSQTTSGRAEETQYF.

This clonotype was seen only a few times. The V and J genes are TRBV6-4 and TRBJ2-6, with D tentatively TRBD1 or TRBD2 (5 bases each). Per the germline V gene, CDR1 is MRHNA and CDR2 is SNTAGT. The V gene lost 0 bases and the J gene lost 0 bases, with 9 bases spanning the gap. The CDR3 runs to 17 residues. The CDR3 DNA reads TGTGCCAGCAGTGACTCGACTGGGGGCTCTGGGGCCAACGTCCTGACTTTC. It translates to CASSDSTGGSGANVLTF.

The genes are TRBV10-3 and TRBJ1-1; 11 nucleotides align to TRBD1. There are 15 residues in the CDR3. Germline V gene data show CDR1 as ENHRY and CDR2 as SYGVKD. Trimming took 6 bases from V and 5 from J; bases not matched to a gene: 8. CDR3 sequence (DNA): TGTGCCATCAGAACGGGACAGGGGGTAGAGACTGAAGCTTTCTTT. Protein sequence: CAIRTGQGVETEAFF.

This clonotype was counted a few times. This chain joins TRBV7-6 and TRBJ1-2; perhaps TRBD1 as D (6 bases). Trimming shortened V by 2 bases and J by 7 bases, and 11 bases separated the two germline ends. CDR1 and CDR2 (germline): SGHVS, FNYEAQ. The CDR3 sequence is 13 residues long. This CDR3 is CASSLRGGSGYTF. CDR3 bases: TGTGCCAGCAGCTTAAGGGGGGGCTCTGGCTACACCTTC.

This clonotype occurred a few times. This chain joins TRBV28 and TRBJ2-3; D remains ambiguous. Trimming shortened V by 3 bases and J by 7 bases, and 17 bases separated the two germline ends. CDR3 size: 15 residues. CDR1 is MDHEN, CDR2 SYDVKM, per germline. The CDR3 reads CASSFSNSALYTQYF. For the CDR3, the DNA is TGTGCCAGCAGTTTTTCGAACTCAGCGTTATATACGCAGTATTTT.

This chain's CDR3 is CAVSKGIQYF. The CDR3 coding sequence is TGTGCCGTCTCTAAGGGAATCCAGTACTTC. The chain uses TRBV28 and TRBJ2-5; D is ambiguous. Germline values: CDR1 MDHEN, CDR2 SYDVKM. The germline V and J ends were trimmed by 11 bases and 10 bases, with 14 bases remaining between them. This CDR3 has 10 residues.

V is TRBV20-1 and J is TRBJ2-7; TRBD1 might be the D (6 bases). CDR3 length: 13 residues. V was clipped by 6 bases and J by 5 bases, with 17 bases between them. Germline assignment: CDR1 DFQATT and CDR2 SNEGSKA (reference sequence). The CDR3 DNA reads TGCAGTGCCAACAGAGACAGGATCAACGAGCAGTACTTC. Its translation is CSANRDRINEQYF.

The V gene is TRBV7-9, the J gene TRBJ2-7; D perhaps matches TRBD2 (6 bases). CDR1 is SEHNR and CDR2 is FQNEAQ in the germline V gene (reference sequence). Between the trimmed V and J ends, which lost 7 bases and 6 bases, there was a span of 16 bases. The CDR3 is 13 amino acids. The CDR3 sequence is CASTYGASVEQYF. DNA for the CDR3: TGTGCCAGCACTTATGGGGCTAGCGTCGAGCAGTACTTC.

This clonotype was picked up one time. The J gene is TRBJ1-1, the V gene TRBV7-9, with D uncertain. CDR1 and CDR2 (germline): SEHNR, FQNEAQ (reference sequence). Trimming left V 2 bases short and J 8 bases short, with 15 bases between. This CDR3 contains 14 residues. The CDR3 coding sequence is TGTGCCAGCAGCTTACCGATACGTGGTACGGAAGCTTTCTTT. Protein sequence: CASSLPIRGTEAFF. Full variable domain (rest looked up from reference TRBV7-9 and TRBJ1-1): DTGVSQNPRHKITKRGQNVTFRCDPISEHNRLYWYRQTLGQGPEFLTYFQNEAQLEKSRLLSDRFSAERPKGSFSTLEIQRTEQGDSAMYLCASSLPIRGTEAFFGQGTRLTVV.

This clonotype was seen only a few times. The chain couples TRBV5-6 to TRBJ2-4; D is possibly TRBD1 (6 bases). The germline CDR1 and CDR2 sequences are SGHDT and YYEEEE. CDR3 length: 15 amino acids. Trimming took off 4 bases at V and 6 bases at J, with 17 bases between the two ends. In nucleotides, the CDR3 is TGTGCCAGCAGCCTCCGCCAGGGGCTGGCAAACATTCAGTACTTC. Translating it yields CASSLRQGLANIQYF.